This T cell receptor (beta chain) was sequenced in a study of T cells in Graves' hyperthyroidism and ophthalmopathy. General observations from the study: Blood shared most expanded thyroid clonotypes above 0.001. A model built on 13 V-J features separated ophthalmopathy from stable hyperthyroidism. Onset of ophthalmopathy came a median 6.5 months after the model predicted it.

Amplified TCR beta CDR3 regions derived from RNA transcripts. The HTBI primer set was used in a first-round RT-PCR of the TCR CDR3. TCRdb reanalysed the multiplex PCR reads using MiXCR and keeps one entry per CDR3 protein. The sample contains approximately 34,000 distinct CDR3 sequences, approximately 50% of which appear only once. At least ten counts were recorded for this clonotype. The target antigen is unknown. Investigators excluded patients with uncontrolled infection, other autoimmune disease, pregnancy or lactation. The V segment lost 6 bases and the J segment 2 bases; nucleotides outside the gene matches: 7. The length of the CDR3 is 15 residues. CDR1 MNHEY and CDR2 SVGAGI come from the germline V gene.

Sequenced sample: blood. The clonotype originates from a woman aged 40 to 50 with Graves' ophthalmopathy. The chain employs TRBV6-5 and TRBJ2-1; 7 bases are shared with TRBD1. The CDR3 sequence is CASSLDRAPYNEQFF. In DNA form, the CDR3 reads TGTGCCAGCAGCCTAGACAGGGCCCCCTACAATGAGCAGTTCTTC.